Each of the 22 T cell receptor beta chains below was sequenced from the same sample in a study of patients and donors after allogeneic stem cell transplantation. Each CDR3 protein gets one entry after TCRdb re-called the RT-PCR reads with MiXCR. The sample has about 960,000 distinct CDR3 sequences, more than 15% seen once. The sequenced sample consisted of blood, either unsorted or a sorted T cell fraction (not recorded which). These TCRs come from a human donor who was either an allogeneic HSCT recipient or a stem cell or donor lymphocyte infusion donor (not recorded which). It is not recorded whose cells these are; they may come from a transplant donor.

This clonotype appeared a single time. Here the CDR3 DNA reads TGTGCCAGCAGTTTCCAGCGGGGGGGCCGGGGTGAGCAGTTCTTC. It translates to CASSFQRGGRGEQFF. The chain couples TRBV12-3 or TRBV12-4 to TRBJ2-1, with 10 bases aligning to TRBD2. The V gene end was trimmed by 3 bases and the J gene end by 9 bases; junction bases not matched to a gene: 8. The CDR3 is made up of 15 amino acids.

This clonotype was observed a few times. The chain employs TRBV20-1 and TRBJ1-2; D remains unclear. Trimming shortened V by 0 bases and J by 4 bases, and 3 bases separated the two germline ends. The CDR3 runs to 11 residues. The germline V gene encodes CDR1 DFQATT and CDR2 SNEGSKA (reference sequence). The CDR3: CSARDGYGYTF. In nucleotides, the CDR3 is TGCAGTGCTAGAGACGGCTATGGCTACACCTTC.

This clonotype was counted between two and nine times. The chain employs TRBV12-3 or TRBV12-4 and TRBJ2-2; TRBD2 matches at 9 bases. CDR3 size: 15 residues. J lost 6 bases, V lost 3 bases, and 5 bases had no gene match. As DNA, the CDR3 is TGTGCCAGCAGTTTTAGCGGGAGAAGGGCCGGGGAGCTGTTTTTT. Its protein is CASSFSGRRAGELFF.

This clonotype has ten or more counts. The chain combines TRBV5-1 with TRBJ2-1; 9 nucleotides align to TRBD2. The CDR3 sequence is 14 residues long. J was trimmed by 7 bases and V by 0 bases; bases with no gene match: 2. Germline-derived CDR1 and CDR2 are SGHRS and YFSETQ. The CDR3 is CASSLGLAGNEQFF. The CDR3, as DNA: TGCGCCAGCAGCTTGGGCCTAGCGGGAAATGAGCAGTTCTTC. The whole variable domain, remainder taken from reference TRBV5-1 and TRBJ2-1, is KAGVTQTPRYLIKTRGQQVTLSCSPISGHRSVSWYQQTPGQGLQFLFEYFSETQRNKGNFPGRFSGRQFSNSRSEMNVSTLELGDSALYLCASSLGLAGNEQFFGPGTRLTVL.

This clonotype was detected only a few times. The chain has TRBV7-2 and TRBJ1-6, with D hard to call. The V gene lost 1 base and the J gene lost 6 bases, with 10 bases spanning the gap. CDR3 size: 15 residues. CDR1 SGHTA and CDR2 FQGNSA come from the germline V gene. The CDR3, as DNA: TGTGCCAGCAGCTTAGACTTGTCGGGTAATTCACCCCTCCACTTT. It codes for CASSLDLSGNSPLHF.

This clonotype was recorded a few times. V usage is TRBV4-1 and J usage is TRBJ2-1; D unclear. This CDR3 is built from 14 residues. Germline-derived CDR1 and CDR2 are MGHRA and YSYEKL. Trimming shortened V by 2 bases and J by 4 bases, and 9 bases separated the two germline ends. The CDR3 is CASSQLGRYNEQFF. The CDR3 DNA reads as TGCGCCAGCAGCCAATTAGGACGGTACAATGAGCAGTTCTTC.

The chain couples TRBV12-3 or TRBV12-4 to TRBJ2-7; 11 bases agree with TRBD1. The V and J ends lost 6 bases and 5 bases, in that order; junction bases with no gene match: 6. The CDR3 has 14 residues. CDR3: CASSRTGGGHEQYF. The CDR3 DNA follows: TGTGCCAGCAGCAGGACAGGGGGCGGCCACGAGCAGTACTTC.

This clonotype was observed a few times. The chain has TRBV5-1 and TRBJ2-1; 12 nucleotides line up with TRBD2. The CDR3 sequence is 16 residues long. V dropped 6 bases and J dropped 2; count of bases not matched to a gene: 6. Germline CDR1 is SGHRS and CDR2 is YFSETQ. CDR3 coding DNA: TGCGCCAGCAAGACTAGCGGGAGTAGCGCCTACAATGAGCAGTTCTTC. It yields the protein CASKTSGSSAYNEQFF.

V usage is TRBV10-3 and J usage is TRBJ1-5; possibly TRBD1 for D (5 bases). CDR1 and CDR2 from the germline V gene are ENHRY and SYGVKD. V was pared by 2 bases and J by 0 bases, with 8 bases between. CDR3 size: 15 residues. DNA of the CDR3: TGTGCCATCAGTGAGCCAGGGCATAGCAATCAGCCCCAGCATTTT. Translating gives CAISEPGHSNQPQHF.

Here the CDR3 DNA reads TGTGCCAGCAGCCAAGAGAGCACCGGGACTAGCGGCTCCTACAATGAGCAGTTCTTC. Translated, it gives CASSQESTGTSGSYNEQFF. V usage is TRBV4-2 and J usage is TRBJ2-1; 11 nucleotides agree with TRBD2. The CDR3 extends over 19 amino acids. From germline, CDR1 is LGHNA and CDR2 YNFKEQ. Trimming removed 0 bases from V and 0 bases from J; junction bases left unmatched: 7.

This clonotype has a handful of counts. This chain links TRBV7-2 with TRBJ1-2; the D gene is possibly TRBD1 (5 bases). Trimming removed 4 bases at V and 6 bases at J, with 12 bases between. This CDR3 has 13 residues. The V gene's germline CDR1 is SGHTA and CDR2 FQGNSA. CDR3 loop: CASSSSRGDGYTF. CDR3 DNA: TGTGCCAGCAGCTCGTCTCGGGGGGATGGCTACACCTTC. Filled out from reference TRBV7-2 and TRBJ1-2, the complete variable domain reads GAGVSQSPSNKVTEKGKDVELRCDPISGHTALYWYRQSLGQGLEFLIYFQGNSAPDKSGLPSDRFSAERTGGSVSTLTIQRTQQEDSAVYLCASSSSRGDGYTFGSGTRLTVV.

This clonotype was seen a handful of times. The gene calls are TRBV12-3 or TRBV12-4 and TRBJ1-1, with TRBD1 as a possible D gene (6 bases). V lost 6 bases to trimming and J lost 0 bases, with 20 bases between them. The CDR3 has 17 amino acids. As DNA, the CDR3 is TGTGCCAGCAGCGGAAACAGGGTAGGAGGTCTGAACACTGAAGCTTTCTTT. Translated: CASSGNRVGGLNTEAFF.

The V call is TRBV7-9, the J call TRBJ2-1; 7 bases align to TRBD1. The CDR3 loop spans 16 amino acids. Germline trimming cut 1 base from V and 9 bases from J; bases unmatched to any gene: 12. Germline V gives CDR1 SEHNR, CDR2 FQNEAQ (reference sequence). The CDR3 is CASSLGKLTQGREQFF. The DNA for the CDR3 is TGTGCCAGCAGCTTAGGGAAGTTGACACAGGGGCGTGAGCAGTTCTTC.

CDR3 protein: CASSQETGRNTGELFF. Here the CDR3 DNA reads TGTGCCAGCAGCCAGGAAACAGGGCGGAACACCGGGGAGCTGTTTTTT. The rearrangement uses TRBV14 and TRBJ2-2, with a possible D match to TRBD1 (6 bases). Germline CDR1 is SGHDN and CDR2 is FVKESK. V shed 3 bases and J shed 1 base, with 12 bases lying between them. The CDR3 is 16 amino acids.

This clonotype was detected a few times. The DNA of the CDR3 is TGCAGTGCTGCCCGCCTGACTAGCGGGGAGGAGACCCAGTACTTC. This translates into CSAARLTSGEETQYF. The rearrangement joins TRBV20-1 to TRBJ2-5; the match to TRBD2 covers 11 bases. The V and J ends lost 5 bases and 5 bases, in that order; junction bases with no gene match: 10. Germline V gene lookup returns CDR1 DFQATT and CDR2 SNEGSKA (reference sequence). This CDR3 is built from 15 residues.

The table lists this clonotype with a few counts. The J gene is TRBJ2-3, the V gene TRBV5-4; 12 nucleotides align to TRBD2. The germline V gene encodes CDR1 SGHNT and CDR2 YYREEE (reference sequence). This CDR3 has 17 residues. V was pared by 2 bases and J by 5 bases, with 9 bases of the junction left unmatched. CDR3: CASSLVLAGGSKDTQYF. DNA of the CDR3: TGTGCCAGCAGCTTAGTACTAGCGGGAGGCAGTAAAGATACGCAGTATTTT.

There are a few counts of this clonotype. The chain joins TRBV13 to TRBJ1-6; no clear D gene. CDR1 is PRHDT, CDR2 FYEKMQ, per germline (reference sequence). Trimming removed 4 bases at V and 6 bases at J, with 13 bases between. This CDR3 region has 15 residues. CDR3 coding DNA: TGTGCCAGCAGCTCCTTTGGGTTTAGTAATTCACCCCTCCACTTT. This codes for CASSSFGFSNSPLHF.

The V and J genes are TRBV20-1 and TRBJ1-2; possible D gene TRBD1, 5 bases. The CDR3 is 14 residues long. V was trimmed by 5 bases and J by 8 bases, leaving 21 bases between them. Germline lookup yields CDR1 DFQATT and CDR2 SNEGSKA (reference sequence). CDR3 sequence reads: CSARPSGTMEGYTF. Here the CDR3 DNA reads TGCAGTGCTCGCCCGTCAGGGACGATGGAGGGCTACACCTTC.

This clonotype was seen a handful of times. The V call is TRBV5-1, the J call TRBJ1-3; TRBD1 matches at 7 bases. V lost 3 bases and J lost 0; bases outside the gene matches: 6. The length of the CDR3 is 16 residues. Germline V CDR1 and CDR2: SGHRS, YFSETQ. The CDR3 is CASSWGQTSSGNTIYF. CDR3 in DNA: TGCGCCAGCAGCTGGGGACAGACGAGCTCTGGAAACACCATATATTTT.

This clonotype was counted only a few times. This CDR3 reads CASSLVGTLNTEAFF. In DNA form, the CDR3 reads TGTGCCAGCAGTTTGGTAGGGACGTTGAACACTGAAGCTTTCTTT. The chain joins TRBV27 to TRBJ1-1, with D perhaps TRBD1 (5 bases). In germline, CDR1 is MNHEY, CDR2 SMNVEV (reference sequence). Between the trimmed V and J ends, which lost 3 bases and 0 bases, there was a span of 11 bases. CDR3 length equals 15 residues.

The table lists this clonotype with a few counts. CDR3 residues: CAWSPDSGSYEQYF. The CDR3 nucleotides are TGTGCCTGGAGTCCCGACAGTGGGTCCTACGAGCAGTACTTC. The chain uses TRBV30 and TRBJ2-7, with a possible D match to TRBD1 (5 bases). Germline-derived CDR1 and CDR2 are GTSNPN and SVGIG (reference sequence). The CDR3 has 14 amino acids. V gave up 2 bases and J gave up 1 base, with 12 bases separating them.

The CDR3 DNA reads as TGCAGCATACCCAGGCGGCCATACAATGAGCAGTTCTTC. This encodes CSIPRRPYNEQFF. The chain links TRBV29-1 to TRBJ2-1; D gene ambiguous. Trimming removed 8 bases from V and 4 bases from J, with 15 bases in between. The CDR3 spans 13 residues. In germline, CDR1 is SQVTM, CDR2 ANQGSEA.